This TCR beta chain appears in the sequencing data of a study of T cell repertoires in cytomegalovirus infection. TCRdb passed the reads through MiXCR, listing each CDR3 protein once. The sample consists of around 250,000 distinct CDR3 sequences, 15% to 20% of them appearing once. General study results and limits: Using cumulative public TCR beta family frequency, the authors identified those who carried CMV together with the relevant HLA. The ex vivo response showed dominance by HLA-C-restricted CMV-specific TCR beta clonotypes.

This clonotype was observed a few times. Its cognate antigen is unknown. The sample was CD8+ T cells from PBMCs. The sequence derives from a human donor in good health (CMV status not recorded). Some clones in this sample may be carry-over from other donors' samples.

Written as DNA, the CDR3 is TGTGCCAGTAGTATTTTTCGCAATCAGCCCCAGCATTTT. Its protein is CASSIFRNQPQHF. This chain links TRBV19 with TRBJ1-5; no definite D call. Trimming stripped 3 bases from V and 2 bases from J, with 5 bases between. The CDR3 totals 13 residues. In germline, CDR1 is LNHDA, CDR2 SQIVND (reference sequence).